This T cell receptor (beta chain) was obtained from a study of cytomegalovirus exposure and HLA in healthy donors. In the study overall: The roughly 670 first-cohort repertoires shared a platform with the roughly 110 validation repertoires, as reported in a later analysis. Findings and limits, study-wide: A few CMV-associated chains proved CMV antigen-specific in vitro. The classifier, whose performance was assessed in both the original and validation cohorts, reportedly diagnosed cytomegalovirus status with high specificity and sensitivity. There were over 150 TCR beta chains listed as cytomegalovirus-associated.

On this clone itself: Its antigen is still unknown.

Clones were read by immunoSEQ multiplex PCR, and TCRdb kept only the in-frame ones, dropping some. The sample shows over 100,000 clones, roughly 89% of them seen only once. CDR1 and CDR2 (germline): SGDLS, YYNGEE. This CDR3 is 18 amino acids long. V lost 0 bases, J lost 0 bases, and 18 bases lay in between. The sequence was obtained from a woman aged 18-29 years in good health and CMV-seronegative. The sequencing input was PBMCs. The chain joins TRBV9 to TRBJ1-1; maybe TRBD1 (6 bases). The CDR3 protein is CASSVVVGTGSMNTEAFF. Written as DNA, the CDR3 is TGTGCCAGCAGCGTAGTAGTTGGCACAGGGTCTATGAACACTGAAGCTTTCTTT.